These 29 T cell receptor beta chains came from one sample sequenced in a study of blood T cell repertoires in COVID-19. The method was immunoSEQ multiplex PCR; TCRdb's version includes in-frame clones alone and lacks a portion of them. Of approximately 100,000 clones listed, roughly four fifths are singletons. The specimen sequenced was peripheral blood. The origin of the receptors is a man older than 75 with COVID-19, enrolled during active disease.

The CDR3 bases are TGTGCCAGCAAGAGCTCCTACGAGCAGTACTTC. Its protein is CASKSSYEQYF. The J gene is TRBJ2-7, the V gene TRBV6-5; D is undetermined. V was trimmed by 7 bases and J by 0 bases, leaving 4 bases between them. The CDR3 has 11 amino acids. Germline V lookup: CDR1 MNHEY, CDR2 SVGAGI.

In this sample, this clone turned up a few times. CDR3 nucleotides: TGTGCCAGCAGCTTAATTAGCGGGAGCCACGAGCAGTACTTC. Encoded protein: CASSLISGSHEQYF. The rearrangement joins TRBV7-3 to TRBJ2-7; 9 positions match TRBD2. This CDR3 spans 14 amino acids. From germline, CDR1 is SGHTA and CDR2 FQGTGA. With V trimmed by 1 base and J by 5 bases, 3 bases remained unmatched.

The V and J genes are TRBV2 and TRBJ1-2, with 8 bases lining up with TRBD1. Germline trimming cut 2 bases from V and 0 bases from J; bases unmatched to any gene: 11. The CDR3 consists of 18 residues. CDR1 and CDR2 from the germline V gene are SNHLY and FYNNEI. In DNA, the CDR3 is TGTGCCAGCAGTGAAACAATGAGGACAGGGCTTCCTAACTATGGCTACACCTTC. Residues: CASSETMRTGLPNYGYTF.

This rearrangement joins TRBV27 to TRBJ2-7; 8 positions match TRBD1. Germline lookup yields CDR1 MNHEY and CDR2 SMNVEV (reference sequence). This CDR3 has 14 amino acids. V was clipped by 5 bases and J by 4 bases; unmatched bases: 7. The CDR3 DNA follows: TGTGCCAGCAGTCCCATGGACAGGGTATACGAGCAGTACTTC. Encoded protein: CASSPMDRVYEQYF.

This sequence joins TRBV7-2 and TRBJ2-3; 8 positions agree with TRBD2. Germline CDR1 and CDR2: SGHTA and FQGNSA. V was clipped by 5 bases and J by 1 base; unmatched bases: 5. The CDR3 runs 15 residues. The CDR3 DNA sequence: TGTGCCAGCAGCCTCGGGAGGGGAGGCACAGATACGCAGTATTTT. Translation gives CASSLGRGGTDTQYF.

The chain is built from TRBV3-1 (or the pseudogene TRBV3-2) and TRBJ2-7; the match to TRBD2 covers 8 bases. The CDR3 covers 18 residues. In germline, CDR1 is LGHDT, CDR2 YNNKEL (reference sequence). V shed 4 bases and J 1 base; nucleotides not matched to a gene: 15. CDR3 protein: CASSPNNAGGPFSYEQYF. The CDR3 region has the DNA TGTGCCAGCAGCCCAAATAATGCGGGAGGCCCCTTTTCCTACGAGCAGTACTTC.

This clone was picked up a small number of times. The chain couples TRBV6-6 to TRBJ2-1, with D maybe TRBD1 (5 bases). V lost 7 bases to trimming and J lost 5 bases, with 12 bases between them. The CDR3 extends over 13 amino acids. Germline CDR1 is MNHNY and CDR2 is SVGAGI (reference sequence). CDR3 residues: CASTSDSHNEQFF. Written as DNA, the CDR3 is TGTGCCAGCACCTCCGACAGCCACAATGAGCAGTTCTTC.

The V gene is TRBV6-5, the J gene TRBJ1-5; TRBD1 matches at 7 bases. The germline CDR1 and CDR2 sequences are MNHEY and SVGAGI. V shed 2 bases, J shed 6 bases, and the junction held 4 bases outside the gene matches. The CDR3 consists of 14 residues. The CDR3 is CASSYGTGAQPQHF. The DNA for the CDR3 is TGTGCCAGCAGTTACGGCACAGGGGCTCAGCCCCAGCATTTT.

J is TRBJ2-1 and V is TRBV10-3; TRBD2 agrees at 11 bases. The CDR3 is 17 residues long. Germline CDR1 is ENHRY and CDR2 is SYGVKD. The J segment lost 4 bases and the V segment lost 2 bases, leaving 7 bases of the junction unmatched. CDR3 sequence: CAISEGLAGLSYNEQFF. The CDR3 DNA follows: TGTGCCATCAGTGAGGGACTAGCGGGTCTCTCTTACAATGAGCAGTTCTTC.

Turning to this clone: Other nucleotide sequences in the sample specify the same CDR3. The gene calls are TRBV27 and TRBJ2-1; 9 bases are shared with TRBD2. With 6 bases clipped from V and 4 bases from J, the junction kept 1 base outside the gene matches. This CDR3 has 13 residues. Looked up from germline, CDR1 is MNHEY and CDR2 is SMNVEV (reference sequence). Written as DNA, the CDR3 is TGTGCCAGCAGCCTAGCGGGGTACAATGAGCAGTTCTTC. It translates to CASSLAGYNEQFF.

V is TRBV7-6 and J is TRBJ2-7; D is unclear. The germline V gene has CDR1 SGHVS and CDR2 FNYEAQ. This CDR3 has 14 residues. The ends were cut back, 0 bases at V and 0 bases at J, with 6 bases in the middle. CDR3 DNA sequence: TGTGCCAGCAGCTTAGCGTTCAGCTCCTACGAGCAGTACTTC. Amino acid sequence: CASSLAFSSYEQYF.

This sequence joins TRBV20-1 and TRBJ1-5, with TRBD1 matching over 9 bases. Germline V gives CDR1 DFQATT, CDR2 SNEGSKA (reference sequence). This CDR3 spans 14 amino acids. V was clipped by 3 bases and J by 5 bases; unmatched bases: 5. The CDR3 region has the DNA TGCAGTGCTAGTTCAAGACAGGGGGATCAGCCCCAGCATTTT. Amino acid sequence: CSASSRQGDQPQHF.

The DNA for the CDR3 is TGTGCCAGCAGCCAAGCCCCGCTTGGCGGGAGTTCCGATACGCAGTATTTT. Amino acids: CASSQAPLGGSSDTQYF. J is TRBJ2-3 and V is TRBV4-2; 7 bases fit TRBD2. The germline gives CDR1 LGHNA, CDR2 YNFKEQ. The J segment lost 6 bases and the V segment lost 1 base, leaving 13 bases of the junction unmatched. There are 17 residues in the CDR3.

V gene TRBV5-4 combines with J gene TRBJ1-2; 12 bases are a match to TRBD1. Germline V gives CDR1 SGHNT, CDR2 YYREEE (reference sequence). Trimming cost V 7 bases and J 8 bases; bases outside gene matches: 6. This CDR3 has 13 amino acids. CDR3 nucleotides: TGTGCCAGCCAGGGACAGGGGGCACGGGGCTACACCTTC. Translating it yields CASQGQGARGYTF.

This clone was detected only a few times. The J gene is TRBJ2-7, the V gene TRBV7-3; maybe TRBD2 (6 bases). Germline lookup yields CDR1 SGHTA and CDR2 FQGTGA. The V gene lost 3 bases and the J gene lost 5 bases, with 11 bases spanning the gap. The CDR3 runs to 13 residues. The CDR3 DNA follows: TGTGCCAGCAGCTTTGGGCTAGCGAACGAGCAGTACTTC. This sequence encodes CASSFGLANEQYF.

CDR3 nucleotide sequence: TGTGCCAGCAGTTTATGGCCCTATAATTCACCCCTCCACTTT. As protein: CASSLWPYNSPLHF. The chain has TRBV27 and TRBJ1-6; D is unresolved. The CDR3 runs to 14 residues. V dropped 1 base and J dropped 2 bases, with 3 bases sitting between them. Germline CDR1 MNHEY, CDR2 SMNVEV (reference sequence).

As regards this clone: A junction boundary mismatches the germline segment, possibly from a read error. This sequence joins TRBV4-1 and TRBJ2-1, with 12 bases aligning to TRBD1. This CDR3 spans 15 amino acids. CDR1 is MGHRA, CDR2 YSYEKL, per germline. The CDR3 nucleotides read TGCGCCCGCAGCCAACCGGGACAGGGGGCGAGGGAGCAGTTCTTC. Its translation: CARSQPGQGAREQFF.

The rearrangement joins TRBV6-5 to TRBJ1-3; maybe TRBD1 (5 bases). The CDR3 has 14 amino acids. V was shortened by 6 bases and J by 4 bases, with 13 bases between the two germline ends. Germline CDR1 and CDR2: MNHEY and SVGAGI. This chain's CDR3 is CASSPGGVGNTIYF. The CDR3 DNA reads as TGTGCCAGCAGCCCGGGAGGGGTCGGAAACACCATATATTTT.

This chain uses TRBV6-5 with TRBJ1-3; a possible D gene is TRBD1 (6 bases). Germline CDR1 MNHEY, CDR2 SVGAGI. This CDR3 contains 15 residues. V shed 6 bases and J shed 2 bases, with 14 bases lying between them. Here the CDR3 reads CASRSVTGTGNTIYF. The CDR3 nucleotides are TGTGCCAGCAGAAGCGTCACAGGGACTGGAAACACCATATATTTT.

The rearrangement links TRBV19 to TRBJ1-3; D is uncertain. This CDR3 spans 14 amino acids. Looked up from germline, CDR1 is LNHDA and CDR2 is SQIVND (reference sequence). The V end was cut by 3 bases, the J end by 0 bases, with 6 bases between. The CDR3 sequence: CASSMGHSGNTIYF. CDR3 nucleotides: TGTGCCAGTAGTATGGGCCACTCTGGAAACACCATATATTTT.

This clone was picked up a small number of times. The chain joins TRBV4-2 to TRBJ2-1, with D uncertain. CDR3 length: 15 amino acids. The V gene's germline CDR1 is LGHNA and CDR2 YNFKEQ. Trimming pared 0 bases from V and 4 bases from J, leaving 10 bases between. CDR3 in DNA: TGTGCCAGCAGCCAAGATTTGCGTAGTTACAATGAGCAGTTCTTC. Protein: CASSQDLRSYNEQFF.

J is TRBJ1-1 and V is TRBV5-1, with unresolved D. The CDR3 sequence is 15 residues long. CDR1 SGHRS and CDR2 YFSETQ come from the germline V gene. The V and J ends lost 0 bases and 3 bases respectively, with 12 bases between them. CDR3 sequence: CASSLEAVSDTEAFF. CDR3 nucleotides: TGCGCCAGCAGCTTGGAAGCGGTTAGCGACACTGAAGCTTTCTTT.

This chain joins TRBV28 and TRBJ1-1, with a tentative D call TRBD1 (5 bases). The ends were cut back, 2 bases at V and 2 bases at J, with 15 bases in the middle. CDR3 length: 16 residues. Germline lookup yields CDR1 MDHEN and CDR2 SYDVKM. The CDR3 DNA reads TGTGCCAGCAGTTTAACGGGGGATGGGTTTAACACTGAAGCTTTCTTT. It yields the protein CASSLTGDGFNTEAFF.

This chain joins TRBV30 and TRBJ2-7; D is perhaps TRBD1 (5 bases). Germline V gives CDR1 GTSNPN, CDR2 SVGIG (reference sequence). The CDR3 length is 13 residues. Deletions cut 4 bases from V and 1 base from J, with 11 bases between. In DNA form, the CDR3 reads TGTGCCTGGATGACAGAGCGTTCCTACGAGCAGTACTTC. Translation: CAWMTERSYEQYF.

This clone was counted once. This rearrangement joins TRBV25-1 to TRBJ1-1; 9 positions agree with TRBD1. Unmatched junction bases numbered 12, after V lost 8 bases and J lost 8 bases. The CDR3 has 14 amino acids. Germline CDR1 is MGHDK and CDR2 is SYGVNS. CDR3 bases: TGTGCCAGCGAAACGGGACAGGGAAGATCGGAAGCTTTCTTT. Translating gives CASETGQGRSEAFF. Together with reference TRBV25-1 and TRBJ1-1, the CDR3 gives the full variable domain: EADIYQTPRYLVIGTGKKITLECSQTMGHDKMYWYQQDPGMELHLIHYSYGVNSTEKGDLSSESTVSRIRTEHFPLTLESARPSHTSQYLCASETGQGRSEAFFGQGTRLTVV.

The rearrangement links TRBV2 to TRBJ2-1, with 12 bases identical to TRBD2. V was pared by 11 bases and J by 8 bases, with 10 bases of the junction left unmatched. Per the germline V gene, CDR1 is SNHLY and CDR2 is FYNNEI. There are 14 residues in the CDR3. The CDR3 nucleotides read TGTGCCTTAGGGACTAGCGGGTGGGCAGATGAGCAGTTCTTC. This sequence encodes CALGTSGWADEQFF.

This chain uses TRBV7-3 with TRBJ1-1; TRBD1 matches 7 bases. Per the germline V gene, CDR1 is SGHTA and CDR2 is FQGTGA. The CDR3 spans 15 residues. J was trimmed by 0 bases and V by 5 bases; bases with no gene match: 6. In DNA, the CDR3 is TGTGCCAGCAGCAACGGACAGGTAATGAACACTGAAGCTTTCTTT. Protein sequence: CASSNGQVMNTEAFF.

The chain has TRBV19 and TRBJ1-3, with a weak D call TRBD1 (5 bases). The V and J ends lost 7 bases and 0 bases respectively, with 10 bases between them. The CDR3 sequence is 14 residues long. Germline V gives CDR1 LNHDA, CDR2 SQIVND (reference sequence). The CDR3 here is CASTPGGSGNTIYF. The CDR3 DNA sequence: TGTGCCAGTACACCGGGGGGCTCTGGAAACACCATATATTTT.

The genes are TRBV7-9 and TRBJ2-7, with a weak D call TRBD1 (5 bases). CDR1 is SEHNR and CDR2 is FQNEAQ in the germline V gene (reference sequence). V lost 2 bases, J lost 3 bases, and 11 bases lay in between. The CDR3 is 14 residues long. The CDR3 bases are TGTGCCAGCAGCTTATCAGGGTTAGGCTACGAGCAGTACTTC. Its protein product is CASSLSGLGYEQYF.